The T cell receptor beta chain described here comes from a study of beta chain features in type 1 diabetes (dated by TCRdb to the late 2010s). Looking at the study overall: No differences in mean age, gender distribution, total cell number or subset yield were found between patients and healthy donors. Regulatory and stem cell-like memory subsets were isolated from only 8 patients and roughly eight healthy donors, whereas naive and central memory subsets came from all 30 or so donors. In the study, recently diagnosed type 1 diabetes patients and matched healthy donors were compared on the TCRB repertoires of their sorted circulating CD4+ T cell subsets. A total of approximately 100,000,000 sorted cells were examined across all samples, and the number of cells per subset was strongly correlated with RNA yield. Summary of the overall study and its limitations: Naive, central memory and regulatory TCRB repertoires appeared more similar among patients than among healthy donors. At VDJ recombination sites, patients with type 1 diabetes made fewer insertions and deleted more nucleotides, a pattern implying thymic rearrangement abnormalities. Because cDNA was sequenced instead of genomic DNA, activated cells with high expression could be over-represented, although the groups did not differ in activation or CD3 levels. HLA sub-analyses involved small numbers of individuals, so any influence of HLA type on TCRB rearrangement remained unresolved. PCR may preferentially amplify shorter templates, but because patient and control samples were amplified and corrected together, any resulting skew would affect both groups equally. In all four CD4+ subsets, TCRB CDR3 length was moderately but significantly shorter in type 1 diabetes patients.

The germline V gene yields MDHEN for CDR1 and SYDVKM for CDR2. V drops 3 bases and J drops 4 bases, leaving 7 bases in between. From the cysteine through the phenylalanine, the CDR3 covers 12 amino acids. The DNA shown is the 36-base CDR3, in frame from base 1. All of the isolated RNA was reverse transcribed with the High Capacity cDNA Reverse Transcription Kit, so expressed TCRB transcripts were sequenced. Deep immunoSEQ sequencing was performed on naive, central memory and regulatory T cell samples, with an average of roughly 3.5 million total reads per sample. Sorted cells were lysed in RLT buffer, and RNA was extracted using DNase-treated RNeasy Micro or Mini kits according to cell number. To prevent cross-contamination, each cell subset was processed individually, whereas patient and healthy donor samples were processed jointly. TCRB sequences were amplified from cDNA with the immunoSEQ multiplex PCR, producing 87-bp fragments spanning the CDR3 region. Sequencing of the amplicons was done on the Illumina HiSeq platform. The authors' pipeline ran thus. Synthetic template baselines were used to correct PCR bias computationally, reads within Hamming distance 2 were collapsed, and singletons that could not be merged were discarded. Reads were aligned against IMGT to assign V, D and J genes, CDR3 length and insertions or deletions at six rearrangement sites. Clonotype counts were normalized to sorted cell number within each subset before computing true diversity and Gini coefficients with the tcR R package. The overlap coefficient, calculated on TCRB nucleotide sequences, was used to measure repertoire sharing. Drawn from immuneACCESS, this table holds only the in-frame rearrangements with V and J called that TCRdb kept. Clones are partly lost; checked studies trace under half to an unresolved V gene and leave the rest unexplained. D and trimming were read from the DNA, whereas the V and J calls and clone size are those reported in that table. The sample table shows about 220,000 clones, and roughly 11% are seen once. The ten top clones hold approximately 1.4% of the sample.

This clone was picked up a small number of times. This clone's antigen is unknown. Base-call qualities are not available, and no considerably larger clone is one nucleotide away. Each donor gave one peripheral blood draw, averaging roughly 100 mL, which was collected into heparinised tubes. Using a panel that included CD45RO, CCR7, CD25, CD127, CD95 and CD27, naive, central memory, regulatory and stem cell-like memory CD4+ T cells were sorted on a BD FACSAria II. A purity above 95% was achieved for all sorted populations. PBMCs were isolated immediately by Lymphoprep density gradient centrifugation and stained directly without culture. Samples were stained and sorted in pairs, with one healthy donor and one patient per experiment, so that batch effects were minimized.

The sequenced sample consisted of central memory CD4+ T cells from blood. The rearranged chain carries TRBV28 and TRBJ2-7, with the D gene call left open. This clonotype was sampled from a man aged 18 to 30 in good health. For the CDR3, the sequence is CASSFGRYEQYF. The DNA sequence is TGTGCCAGCAGTTTTGGCCGGTACGAGCAGTACTTC. The CDR3, completed at both ends by the reference TRBV28 and TRBJ2-7 genes, gives the full variable domain DVKVTQSSRYLVKRTGEKVFLECVQDMDHENMFWYRQDPGLGLRLIYFSYDVKMKEKGDIPEGYSVSREKKERFSLILESASTNQTSMYLCASSFGRYEQYFGPGTRLTVT.